This entry lists 26 T cell receptor beta chains sequenced from one sample in a study of blood T cells in healthy people across ages. Primed by a sample-barcoded 5' primer and a J-beta primer mix, a second PCR proceeded for 7 to 11 cycles. In TCRdb, the 5' RACE reads were re-called with MiXCR into one record per CDR3 protein. The sample lists around 870,000 distinct CDR3 sequences, about 28% occurring once. What was sequenced was blood. Every receptor here comes from a woman of 80 years or more in good health.

The chain combines TRBV11-2 with TRBJ2-5; D may be TRBD1 (6 bases). The J call may be in error: the DNA end matches TRBJ2-7 better. The V gene's germline CDR1 is SGHAT and CDR2 FQNNGV. The CDR3 extends over 16 amino acids. In nucleotides, the CDR3 is TGTGCCAGCAGCTTCTCGCTTCTGGGGGCGTGGGTCGAGCAGTACTTC. Translated: CASSFSLLGAWVEQYF.

As concerns this clonotype: A much larger clone lies a single base off, so this may be a read error. The chain carries TRBV29-1 and TRBJ2-5; D may match TRBD1 or TRBD2 (5 bases each). CDR1 and CDR2 (germline): SQVTM, ANQGSEA. The CDR3 contains 14 residues. Trimming stripped 6 bases from V and 7 bases from J, with 21 bases between. CDR3 protein: CSVVPGRVWGTQYF. Written as DNA, the CDR3 is TGCAGCGTAGTCCCGGGACGGGTGTGGGGGACCCAGTACTTC.

This clonotype was picked up many times. The chain combines TRBV15 with TRBJ1-1; 7 bases fit TRBD1. V lost 2 bases and J lost 1; bases outside the gene matches: 7. Germline values: CDR1 LNHNV, CDR2 YYDKDF (reference sequence). This CDR3 contains 16 residues. CDR3 nucleotides: TGTGCCACCAGCAGACCTCGACAGGGTCGGAACACTGAAGCTTTCTTT. Translation gives CATSRPRQGRNTEAFF.

This clonotype was seen a handful of times. The rearrangement uses TRBV6-2 or TRBV6-3 and TRBJ2-3, with a weak D call TRBD2 (5 bases). Per the germline V gene, CDR1 is MNHEY and CDR2 is SVGEGT. Deletions cut 4 bases from V and 0 bases from J, with 14 bases between. The CDR3 totals 16 residues. In nucleotides, the CDR3 is TGTGCCAGCAGTTGGGGAGACTTTCCGAGCACAGATACGCAGTATTTT. As protein: CASSWGDFPSTDTQYF.

In the case of this clonotype: One end of the junction is discordant with germline, which a read error may explain. V and J are TRBV5-6 and TRBJ1-1; D is ambiguous. CDR1 and CDR2 (germline): SGHDT, YYEEEE. This CDR3 region has 13 residues. CDR3 bases: TGTGCCGGCAGCAAAGGCGGGGTTCCTGAAGCTTTCTTT. It codes for CAGSKGGVPEAFF.

This clonotype has a count of ten or more. The genes are TRBV27 and TRBJ2-7; 9 nucleotides align to TRBD1. The V and J ends lost 1 base and 2 bases, in that order; junction bases with no gene match: 6. CDR3 length: 16 residues. The germline V gene has CDR1 MNHEY and CDR2 SMNVEV (reference sequence). This chain's CDR3 is CASSLYARQGAYEQYF. The CDR3 DNA reads as TGTGCCAGCAGTTTATATGCCCGACAGGGGGCCTACGAGCAGTACTTC.

This clonotype was picked up many times. The gene calls are TRBV5-5 and TRBJ1-2; no reliable D call. Trimming stripped 1 base from V and 4 bases from J, with 17 bases between. The CDR3 runs to 16 residues. CDR1 is SGHKS and CDR2 is YYEKEE in the germline V gene (reference sequence). The CDR3 DNA sequence: TGTGCCAGCAGCTTGTCCCCCTCGGCTGGAGTCTATGGCTACACCTTC. Translation gives CASSLSPSAGVYGYTF.

Concerning this clonotype itself: Possible read error: a much larger clone is one base away. The V and J genes are TRBV20-1 and TRBJ2-5, with 8 bases that match TRBD1. This CDR3 has 11 amino acids. V shed 3 bases and J 11 bases; nucleotides not matched to a gene: 5. CDR1 and CDR2 (germline): DFQATT, SNEGSKA (reference sequence). The CDR3 sequence is CSASGQGGQYF. CDR3 nucleotide sequence: TGCAGTGCTAGTGGACAGGGTGGACAGTACTTC.

This clonotype appeared many times. V usage is TRBV20-1 and J usage is TRBJ2-5, with 9 bases identical to TRBD1. The junction had 4 bases not matched to a gene; V was cut back by 0 bases and J by 2 bases. There are 15 residues in the CDR3. Germline assignment: CDR1 DFQATT and CDR2 SNEGSKA (reference sequence). This CDR3 reads CSARDFDRGQETQYF. The CDR3 coding sequence is TGCAGTGCTAGAGATTTTGACAGGGGGCAAGAGACCCAGTACTTC.

This clonotype was seen many times. CDR3 DNA sequence: TGTGCCATCAGTGAACGGGGGGCTGACGAGCAGTACTTC. Encoded protein: CAISERGADEQYF. The chain carries TRBV10-3 and TRBJ2-7; a possible D gene is TRBD2 (7 bases). CDR1 is ENHRY and CDR2 is SYGVKD in the germline V gene. The CDR3 totals 13 residues. Trimming stripped 3 bases from V and 5 bases from J, with 11 bases between.

This clonotype was counted ten times or more. The chain is built from TRBV7-9 and TRBJ1-2; perhaps TRBD1 as D (5 bases). Germline V gene lookup returns CDR1 SEHNR and CDR2 FQNEAQ (reference sequence). The CDR3 sequence is 13 residues long. V shed 2 bases and J shed 7 bases, with 11 bases lying between them. This CDR3 reads CASSLTQASGYTF. DNA for the CDR3: TGTGCCAGCAGCTTAACACAGGCGTCTGGCTACACCTTC.

This chain uses TRBV7-2 with TRBJ1-2, with no clear D. There are 14 residues in the CDR3. V lost 5 bases to trimming and J lost 6 bases, with 16 bases between them. Germline V gene sequence: CDR1 SGHTA, CDR2 FQGNSA. Here the CDR3 DNA reads TGTGCCAGCAGCGCAGTCGGGGAAATCAATGGCTACACCTTC. This codes for CASSAVGEINGYTF.

The chain uses TRBV20-1 and TRBJ2-1, with D possibly called TRBD1 or TRBD2 (7 bases each). The CDR3 has 12 amino acids. The V end lost 1 base, the J end lost 15 bases, and 16 bases lay between the germline ends. Germline CDR1 and CDR2: DFQATT and SNEGSKA (reference sequence). CDR3 coding DNA: TGCAGTGCTAGAGCTGGGGAGGGGGCAAGGTTCTTC. The encoded protein is CSARAGEGARFF.

In this sample, this clonotype turned up a few times. A much larger clone lies a single base off, so this may be a read error. This sequence joins TRBV13 and TRBJ2-7, with D perhaps matching TRBD1 (6 bases). The V and J ends lost 3 bases and 7 bases respectively, with 19 bases between them. CDR1 PRHDT and CDR2 FYEKMQ come from the germline V gene (reference sequence). This CDR3 has 15 amino acids. CDR3 sequence reads: CASSLTGKPYNEQYF. CDR3 coding DNA: TGTGCCAGCAGCTTGACAGGCAAACCCTACAATGAGCAGTACTTC.

In this sample, this clonotype turned up a few times. The V gene is TRBV6-1, the J gene TRBJ1-1; possible D gene TRBD1, 5 bases. CDR1 is MNHNS, CDR2 SASEGT, per germline. The CDR3 totals 12 residues. Between the trimmed V and J ends, which lost 4 bases and 9 bases, there was a span of 12 bases. Written as DNA, the CDR3 is TGTGCCAGCAGTGTACCCAGGGTCCAAGCTTTCTTT. This translates into CASSVPRVQAFF.

This chain uses TRBV3-1 with TRBJ2-7; no clear D gene. Germline values: CDR1 LGHDT, CDR2 YNNKEL (reference sequence). The CDR3 covers 8 residues. The V and J ends lost 4 bases and 12 bases respectively, with 4 bases between them. The CDR3 coding sequence is TGTGCCAGCAGCCCCCGGTACGTC. Translated: CASSPRYV.

The genes are TRBV9 and TRBJ1-1, with 7 bases lining up with TRBD1. V shed 4 bases and J 4 bases; nucleotides not matched to a gene: 10. CDR3 length: 15 residues. Looked up from germline, CDR1 is SGDLS and CDR2 is YYNGEE. CDR3 in DNA: TGTGCCAGCAGCCCCCAACAGGGGAGTGGCACTGAAGCTTTCTTT. It is translated as CASSPQQGSGTEAFF.

The sample holds many counts of this clonotype. This sequence joins TRBV5-5 and TRBJ1-2; TRBD1 is a possible D gene (5 bases). Trimming stripped 0 bases from V and 2 bases from J, with 8 bases between. CDR1 SGHKS and CDR2 YYEKEE come from the germline V gene (reference sequence). This CDR3 is built from 14 residues. The CDR3 nucleotides read TGTGCCAGCAGCTTGGCCTCAGGGAACTATGGCTACACCTTC. It specifies CASSLASGNYGYTF.

A few counts support this clonotype. The chain employs TRBV2 and TRBJ2-1, with TRBD1 identical over 8 bases. This CDR3 comprises 14 residues. The trim removed 5 bases at V and 10 bases at J, leaving 10 bases unmatched. CDR1 SNHLY and CDR2 FYNNEI come from the germline V gene. CDR3: CASSPDRDNYEQFF. Here the CDR3 DNA reads TGTGCCAGCAGTCCGGACAGGGACAACTACGAGCAGTTCTTC.

The chain has TRBV20-1 and TRBJ2-7; D unresolved. The CDR3 runs 12 residues. Germline V gives CDR1 DFQATT, CDR2 SNEGSKA (reference sequence). CDR3 DNA sequence: TGCAGCTCCGTGGGTCAACCCAATGAGCAGTACTTC. Translation: CSSVGQPNEQYF.

This clonotype came up many times. At one boundary the junction diverges from the germline segment, which might be a read error. The J gene is TRBJ2-1, the V gene TRBV5-1, with TRBD2 matching over 12 bases. The CDR3 has 15 residues. Germline CDR1 SGHRS, CDR2 YFSETQ. DNA for the CDR3: TGTGCCAGCAGTTTAGTACTAGCGGGGGGTGGTGAGCAGTTCTTC. Translation gives CASSLVLAGGGEQFF.

This clonotype was detected many times. This rearrangement joins TRBV7-2 to TRBJ2-5; D possibly corresponds to TRBD2 (6 bases). Germline values: CDR1 SGHTA, CDR2 FQGNSA. V was shortened by 2 bases and J by 4 bases, with 14 bases between the two germline ends. This CDR3 spans 15 amino acids. The chain's CDR3 is CASSLPLTRGETQYF. For the CDR3, the DNA is TGTGCCAGCAGCTTACCCTTGACTAGAGGAGAGACCCAGTACTTC. Looking up the rest from reference TRBV7-2 and TRBJ2-5 gives the full variable domain: GAGVSQSPSNKVTEKGKDVELRCDPISGHTALYWYRQSLGQGLEFLIYFQGNSAPDKSGLPSDRFSAERTGGSVSTLTIQRTQQEDSAVYLCASSLPLTRGETQYFGPGTRLLVL.

The sample holds many counts of this clonotype. This chain links TRBV7-9 with TRBJ2-3, with D tentatively TRBD2 (6 bases). Trimming took 2 bases from V and 6 from J, leaving 18 bases between them. The V gene's germline CDR1 is SEHNR and CDR2 FQNEAQ (reference sequence). This CDR3 is 16 amino acids long. The CDR3 bases are TGTGCCAGCAGCTTAACGCGGGGACGACCAGGGGATACGCAGTATTTT. Translating gives CASSLTRGRPGDTQYF.

This clonotype was observed at least ten times. The CDR3 loop is CSARPSGTTDTQYF. CDR3 nucleotide sequence: TGCAGTGCTAGGCCTAGCGGGACCACAGATACGCAGTATTTT. The gene calls are TRBV20-1 and TRBJ2-3; 9 nucleotides match TRBD2. CDR1 is DFQATT, CDR2 SNEGSKA, per germline (reference sequence). The CDR3 runs to 14 residues. V trimming: 3 bases; J trimming: 2 bases; junction bases outside the gene matches: 3.

This clonotype has just a few counts. The genes are TRBV5-4 and TRBJ2-5; a possible D gene is TRBD1 (6 bases). This CDR3 region has 15 residues. V lost 0 bases and J lost 4, with 13 bases in between. Germline lookup yields CDR1 SGHNT and CDR2 YYREEE (reference sequence). The CDR3 DNA reads TGTGCCAGCAGCTTGGGTTCCCAGGGGCGAGAGACCCAGTACTTC. This encodes CASSLGSQGRETQYF.

Note on this clonotype: A much larger clone is a single base away; this may be a read error. The chain has TRBV12-3 or TRBV12-4 and TRBJ2-3, with D perhaps matching TRBD2 (5 bases). V was trimmed by 3 bases and J by 3 bases, leaving 10 bases between them. CDR3 size: 14 residues. The CDR3 DNA reads TGTGCCAGCAGTTTGCCGGGGAAGACAGATACGCAGTATTTT. Encoded protein: CASSLPGKTDTQYF.